This TCR beta chain originates from a study of shared clonotypes between healthy human individuals. V trimming: 3 bases; J trimming: 6 bases; junction bases outside the gene matches: 8. The CDR3 runs 17 residues. Germline assignment: CDR1 SGHNT and CDR2 YYREEE (reference sequence). Repertoires were generated with immunoSEQ multiplex PCR, while TCRdb's copy carries only in-frame clones and drops some. The table lists more than 1,200,000 clones, approximately 98.5% of them singletons. The chain combines TRBV5-4 with TRBJ2-1; 14 nucleotides match TRBD2. This sequence originates from a man aged 25-45 years in good health. Sequenced: naive CD4+ T cells sorted from blood. Subset described: CD45RA+ positively selected. CDR3 coding DNA: TGTGCCAGCAGCTCGGGGGGACTAGCGGGAGTTTTCAATGAGCAGTTCTTC. Translation: CASSSGGLAGVFNEQFF. Filled out from reference TRBV5-4 and TRBJ2-1, the complete variable domain reads ETGVTQSPTHLIKTRGQQVTLRCSSQSGHNTVSWYQQALGQGPQFIFQYYREEENGRGNFPPRFSGLQFPNYSSELNVNALELDDSALYLCASSSGGLAGVFNEQFFGPGTRLTVL.